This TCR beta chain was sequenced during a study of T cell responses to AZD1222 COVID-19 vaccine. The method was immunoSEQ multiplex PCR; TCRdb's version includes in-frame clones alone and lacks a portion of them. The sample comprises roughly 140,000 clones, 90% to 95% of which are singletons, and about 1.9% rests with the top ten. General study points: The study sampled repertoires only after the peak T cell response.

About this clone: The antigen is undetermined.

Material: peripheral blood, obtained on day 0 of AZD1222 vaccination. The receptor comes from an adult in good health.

The CDR3, as DNA: TGCAGCGCCGGTGGAGGGGGCAGGGTGGAAACTGAAGCTTTCTTT. Residues: CSAGGGGRVETEAFF. The V gene is TRBV29-1, the J gene TRBJ1-1, with 7 bases matching TRBD1. Germline V gives CDR1 SQVTM, CDR2 ANQGSEA. The CDR3 is 15 amino acids. The ends lost 7 bases at V and 5 bases at J; junction bases unmatched: 16. The variable domain in full, completed from reference TRBV29-1 and TRBJ1-1, reads SAVISQKPSRDICQRGTSLTIQCQVDSQVTMMFWYRQQPGQSLTLIATANQGSEATYESGFVIDKFPISRPNLTFSTLTVSNMSPEDSSIYLCSAGGGGRVETEAFFGQGTRLTVV.